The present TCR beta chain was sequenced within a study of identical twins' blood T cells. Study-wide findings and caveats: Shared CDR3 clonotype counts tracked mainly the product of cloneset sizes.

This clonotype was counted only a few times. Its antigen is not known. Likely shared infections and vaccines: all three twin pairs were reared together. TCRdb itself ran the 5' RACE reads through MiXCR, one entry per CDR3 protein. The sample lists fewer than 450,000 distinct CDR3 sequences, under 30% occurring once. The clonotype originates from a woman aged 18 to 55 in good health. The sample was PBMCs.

The CDR3 region has the DNA TGCAGTGTCGCGGCCTACAATGAGCAGTTCTTC. Protein product: CSVAAYNEQFF. The J gene is TRBJ2-1, the V gene TRBV20-1; D gene ambiguous. V lost 7 bases, J lost 2 bases, and 6 bases lay in between. The CDR3 is 11 residues long. Germline-derived CDR1 and CDR2 are DFQATT and SNEGSKA (reference sequence).